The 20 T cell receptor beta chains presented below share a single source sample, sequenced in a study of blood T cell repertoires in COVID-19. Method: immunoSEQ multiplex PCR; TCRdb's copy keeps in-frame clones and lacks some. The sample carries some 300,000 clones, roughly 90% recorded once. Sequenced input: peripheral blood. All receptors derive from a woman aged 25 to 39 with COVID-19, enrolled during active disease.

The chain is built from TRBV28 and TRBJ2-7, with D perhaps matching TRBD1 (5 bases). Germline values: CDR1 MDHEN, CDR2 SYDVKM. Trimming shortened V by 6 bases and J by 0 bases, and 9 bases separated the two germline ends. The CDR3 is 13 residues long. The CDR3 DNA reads TGTGCCAGCAGACGACAGAGCTCCTACGAGCAGTACGTC. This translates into CASRRQSSYEQYV.

CDR3 sequence (DNA): TGTGCCAGCAGCCAAGAGCAGGGCACTTCACCCCTCCACTTT. This codes for CASSQEQGTSPLHF. The chain employs TRBV4-2 and TRBJ1-6; TRBD1 might be the D (5 bases). Trimming pared 0 bases from V and 9 bases from J, leaving 9 bases between. This CDR3 region has 14 residues. CDR1 and CDR2 from the germline V gene are LGHNA and YNFKEQ.

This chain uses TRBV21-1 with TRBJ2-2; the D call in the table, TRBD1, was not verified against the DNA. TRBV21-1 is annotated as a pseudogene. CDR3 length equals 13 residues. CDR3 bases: TGTGCCAGCAGCACCAGGGGGTGCGGGGAGCTGTTTTTT. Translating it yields CASSTRGCGELFF.

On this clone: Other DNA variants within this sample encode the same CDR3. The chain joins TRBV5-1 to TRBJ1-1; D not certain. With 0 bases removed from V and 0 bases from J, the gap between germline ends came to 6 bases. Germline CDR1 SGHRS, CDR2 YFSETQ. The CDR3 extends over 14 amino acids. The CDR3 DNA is TGCGCCAGCAGCTTGGGCGGCTTGAACACTGAAGCTTTCTTT. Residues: CASSLGGLNTEAFF.

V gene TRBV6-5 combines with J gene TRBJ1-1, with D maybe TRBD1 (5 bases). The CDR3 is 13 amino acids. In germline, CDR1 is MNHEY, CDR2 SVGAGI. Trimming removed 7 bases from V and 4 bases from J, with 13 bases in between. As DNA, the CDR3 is TGTGCCAGCATCGTACCTGGGGCCACTGAAGCTTTCTTT. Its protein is CASIVPGATEAFF.

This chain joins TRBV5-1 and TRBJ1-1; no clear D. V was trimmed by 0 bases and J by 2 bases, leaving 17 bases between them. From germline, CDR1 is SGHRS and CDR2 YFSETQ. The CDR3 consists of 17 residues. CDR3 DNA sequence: TGCGCCAGCAGCTTGGTCCTTGGCGGGAATCAAAACACTGAAGCTTTCTTT. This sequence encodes CASSLVLGGNQNTEAFF.

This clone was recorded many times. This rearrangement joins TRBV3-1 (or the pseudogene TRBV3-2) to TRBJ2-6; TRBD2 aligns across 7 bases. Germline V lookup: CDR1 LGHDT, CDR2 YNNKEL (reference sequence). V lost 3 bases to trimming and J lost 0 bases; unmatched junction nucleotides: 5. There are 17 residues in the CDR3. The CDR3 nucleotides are TGTGCCAGCAGCCAGGGGGGGACTAACTCTGGGGCCAACGTCCTGACTTTC. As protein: CASSQGGTNSGANVLTF.

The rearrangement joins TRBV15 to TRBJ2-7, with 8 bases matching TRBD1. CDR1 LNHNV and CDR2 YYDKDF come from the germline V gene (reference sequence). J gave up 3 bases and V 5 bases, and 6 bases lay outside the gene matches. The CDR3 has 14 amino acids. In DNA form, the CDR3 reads TGTGCCACCAGCTTACGACAGGGGATCTACGAGCAGTACTTC. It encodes CATSLRQGIYEQYF.

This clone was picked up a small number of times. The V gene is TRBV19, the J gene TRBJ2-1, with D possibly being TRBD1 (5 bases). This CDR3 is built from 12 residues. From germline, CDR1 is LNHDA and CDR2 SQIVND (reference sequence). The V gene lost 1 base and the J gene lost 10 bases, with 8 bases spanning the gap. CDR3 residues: CASSIGQNEQFF. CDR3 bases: TGTGCCAGTAGTATAGGACAGAACGAGCAGTTCTTC.

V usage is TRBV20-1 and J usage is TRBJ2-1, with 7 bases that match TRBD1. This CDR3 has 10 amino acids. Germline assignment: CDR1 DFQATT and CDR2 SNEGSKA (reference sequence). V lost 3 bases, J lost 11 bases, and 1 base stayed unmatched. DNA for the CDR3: TGCAGTGCTAGGGACAGGCAGCAGTTCTTC. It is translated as CSARDRQQFF.

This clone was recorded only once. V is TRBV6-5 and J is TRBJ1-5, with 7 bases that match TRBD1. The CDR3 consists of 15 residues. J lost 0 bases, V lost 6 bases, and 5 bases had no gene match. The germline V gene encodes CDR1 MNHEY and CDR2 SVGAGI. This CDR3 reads CASSEGQLSNQPQHF. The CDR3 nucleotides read TGTGCCAGCAGCGAGGGACAGCTTAGCAATCAGCCCCAGCATTTT.

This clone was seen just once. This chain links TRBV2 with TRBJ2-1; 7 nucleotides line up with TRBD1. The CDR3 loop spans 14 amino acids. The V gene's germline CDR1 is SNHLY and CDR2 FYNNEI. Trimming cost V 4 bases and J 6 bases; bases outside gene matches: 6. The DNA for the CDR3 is TGTGCCAGCAGTGCGATGTGGGACAGCAATGAGCAGTTCTTC. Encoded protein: CASSAMWDSNEQFF.

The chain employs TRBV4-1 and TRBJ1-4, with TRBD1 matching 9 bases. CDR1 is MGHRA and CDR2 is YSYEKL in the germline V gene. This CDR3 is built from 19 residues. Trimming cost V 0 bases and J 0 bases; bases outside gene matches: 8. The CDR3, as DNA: TGCGCCAGCAGCCAAGAGGGACAGGGAAGGGGTCCAACTAATGAAAAACTGTTTTTT. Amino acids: CASSQEGQGRGPTNEKLFF.

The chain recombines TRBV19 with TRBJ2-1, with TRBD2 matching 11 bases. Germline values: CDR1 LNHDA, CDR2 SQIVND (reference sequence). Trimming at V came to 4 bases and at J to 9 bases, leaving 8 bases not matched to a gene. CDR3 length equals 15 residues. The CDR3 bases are TGTGCCAGTAGTACCTTAGCGGGGGGGCAGAGTGAGCAGTTCTTC. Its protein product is CASSTLAGGQSEQFF.

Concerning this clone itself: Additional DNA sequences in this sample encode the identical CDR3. CDR3 residues: CASSQLNQPQHF. CDR3 nucleotide sequence: TGTGCCAGCAGTCAACTCAATCAGCCCCAGCATTTT. The chain couples TRBV28 to TRBJ1-5; no clear D. The V gene lost 5 bases and the J gene lost 3 bases, with 5 bases spanning the gap. The CDR3 spans 12 residues. Germline CDR1 and CDR2: MDHEN and SYDVKM.

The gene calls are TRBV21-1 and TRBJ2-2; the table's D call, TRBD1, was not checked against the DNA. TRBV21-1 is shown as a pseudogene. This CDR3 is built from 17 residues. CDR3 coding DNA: TGTGCCAGCAGCAGGACAGGGGCACTAATAAACACCGGGGAGCTGTTTTTT. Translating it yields CASSRTGALINTGELFF.

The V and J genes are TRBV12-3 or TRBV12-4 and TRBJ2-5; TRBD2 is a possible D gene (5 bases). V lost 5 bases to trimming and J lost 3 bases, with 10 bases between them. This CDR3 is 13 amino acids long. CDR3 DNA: TGTGCCAGCAGTCGGACTGGGGAAGAGACCCAGTACTTC. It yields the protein CASSRTGEETQYF.

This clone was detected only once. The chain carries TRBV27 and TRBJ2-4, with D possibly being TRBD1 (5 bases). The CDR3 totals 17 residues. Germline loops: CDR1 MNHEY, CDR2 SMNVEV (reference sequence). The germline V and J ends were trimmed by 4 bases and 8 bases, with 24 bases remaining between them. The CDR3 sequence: CASSSSKGAIGIDIQYF. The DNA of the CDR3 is TGTGCCAGCAGTTCATCAAAAGGGGCGATTGGGATAGACATTCAGTACTTC.

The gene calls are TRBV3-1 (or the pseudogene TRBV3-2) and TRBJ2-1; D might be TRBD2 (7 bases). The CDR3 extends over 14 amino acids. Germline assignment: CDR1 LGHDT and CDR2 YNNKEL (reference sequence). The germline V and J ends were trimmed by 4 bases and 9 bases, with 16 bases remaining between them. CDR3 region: CASSLQGRGGEQFF. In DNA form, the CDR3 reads TGTGCCAGCAGCCTACAAGGTAGGGGGGGTGAGCAGTTCTTC.

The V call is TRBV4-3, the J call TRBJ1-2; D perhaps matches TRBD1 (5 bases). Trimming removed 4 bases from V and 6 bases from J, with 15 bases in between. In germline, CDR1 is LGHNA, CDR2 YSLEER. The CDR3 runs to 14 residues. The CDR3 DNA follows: TGCGCCAGCAGCCTCGACAGCTCGTGGGATGGCTACACCTTC. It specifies CASSLDSSWDGYTF.